This T cell receptor (beta chain) was recorded in a study of blood T cell repertoires in COVID-19. Looking at the study overall: Samples came from the United States, Italy and Spain, spanning acute and convalescent COVID-19. Sources were T cells, B-cell-depleted T cells, or PBMCs; the material itself was cDNA or gDNA.

The ends lost 1 base at V and 10 bases at J; junction bases unmatched: 9. The CDR3 runs to 17 residues. Germline-derived CDR1 and CDR2 are SGHTA and FQGTGA. Authors' methods: Researchers report that nucleated cell counts were estimated from reference gene primer amplification. This table comes from immunoSEQ multiplex PCR, and its TCRdb copy is limited to in-frame clones, with some not included. For V, J and clone size, that table is used; D and trimming come from the DNA. Counted here are a few hundred thousand clones, roughly four fifths occurring once; the ten biggest clones make up around 3.5%. The receptor was derived from a woman between 18 and 29 years old with acute or convalescent COVID-19. The sample consisted of peripheral blood. The chain employs TRBV7-3 and TRBJ2-1; TRBD2 matches at 14 bases. The CDR3 DNA sequence: TGTGCCAGCAGCTTAAACCCTCCGGGACTAGCGGGAGTCGAGCAGTTCTTC. This encodes CASSLNPPGLAGVEQFF.